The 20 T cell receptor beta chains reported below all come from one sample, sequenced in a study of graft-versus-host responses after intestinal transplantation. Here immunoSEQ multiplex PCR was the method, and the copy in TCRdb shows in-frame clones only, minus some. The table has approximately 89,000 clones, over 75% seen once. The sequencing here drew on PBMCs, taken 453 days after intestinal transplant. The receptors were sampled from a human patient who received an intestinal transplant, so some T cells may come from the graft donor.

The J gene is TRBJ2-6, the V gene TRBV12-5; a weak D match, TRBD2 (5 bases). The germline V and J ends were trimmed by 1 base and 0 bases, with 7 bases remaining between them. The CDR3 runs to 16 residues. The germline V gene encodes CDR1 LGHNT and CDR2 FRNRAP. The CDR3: CASGLDGISGANVLTF. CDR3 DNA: TGTGCTAGTGGTTTGGACGGGATCTCTGGGGCCAACGTCCTGACTTTC.

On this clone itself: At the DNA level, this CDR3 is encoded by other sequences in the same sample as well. The CDR3 protein is CASSVGGGAYEQYF. CDR3 bases: TGTGCCAGCAGCGTAGGCGGGGGCGCCTACGAGCAGTACTTC. The chain uses TRBV9 and TRBJ2-7, with D perhaps TRBD2 (7 bases). CDR3 length: 14 amino acids. The V end was cut by 0 bases, the J end by 2 bases, with 9 bases between. Germline CDR1 SGDLS, CDR2 YYNGEE.

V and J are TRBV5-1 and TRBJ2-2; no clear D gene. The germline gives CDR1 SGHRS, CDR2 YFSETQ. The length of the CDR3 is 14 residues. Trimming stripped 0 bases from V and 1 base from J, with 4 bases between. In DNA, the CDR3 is TGCGCCAGCAGCTTGGACTGGAACACCGGGGAGCTGTTTTTT. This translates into CASSLDWNTGELFF. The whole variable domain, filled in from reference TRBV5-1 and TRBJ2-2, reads KAGVTQTPRYLIKTRGQQVTLSCSPISGHRSVSWYQQTPGQGLQFLFEYFSETQRNKGNFPGRFSGRQFSNSRSEMNVSTLELGDSALYLCASSLDWNTGELFFGEGSRLTVL.

The CDR3 region has the DNA TGCGCCAGCAGCCAGATTACAGATGGAGGAAACACCATATATTTT. Translated: CASSQITDGGNTIYF. The V gene is TRBV4-1, the J gene TRBJ1-3; D not certain. The CDR3 has 15 residues. Germline lookup yields CDR1 MGHRA and CDR2 YSYEKL. Trimming removed 3 bases at V and 4 bases at J, with 13 bases between.

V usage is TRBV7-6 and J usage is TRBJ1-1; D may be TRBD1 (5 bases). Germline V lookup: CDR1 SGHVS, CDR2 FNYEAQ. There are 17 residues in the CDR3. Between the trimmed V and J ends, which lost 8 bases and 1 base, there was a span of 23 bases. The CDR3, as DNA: TGTGCCAGCCGATCGACCCCCCTCACAGGTTCGAACACTGAAGCTTTCTTT. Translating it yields CASRSTPLTGSNTEAFF. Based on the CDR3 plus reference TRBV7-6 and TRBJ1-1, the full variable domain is GAGVSQSPRYKVTKRGQDVALRCDPISGHVSLYWYRQALGQGPEFLTYFNYEAQQDKSGLPNDRFSAERPEGSISTLTIQRTEQRDSAMYRCASRSTPLTGSNTEAFFGQGTRLTVV.

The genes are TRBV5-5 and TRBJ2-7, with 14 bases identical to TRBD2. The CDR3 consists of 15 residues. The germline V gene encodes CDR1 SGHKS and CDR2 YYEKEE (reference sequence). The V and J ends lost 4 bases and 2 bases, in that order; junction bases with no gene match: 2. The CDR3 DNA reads TGTGCCAGCAGCCCGGGACTAGCGGGGGCCTACGAGCAGTACTTC. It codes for CASSPGLAGAYEQYF.

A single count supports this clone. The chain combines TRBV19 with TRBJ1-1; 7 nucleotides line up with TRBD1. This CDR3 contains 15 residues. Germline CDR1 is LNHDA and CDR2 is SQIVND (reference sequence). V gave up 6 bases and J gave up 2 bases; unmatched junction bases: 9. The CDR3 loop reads CASSYSTGINTEAFF. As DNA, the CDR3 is TGTGCCAGTAGCTACTCGACAGGGATAAACACTGAAGCTTTCTTT.

The DNA for the CDR3 is TGTGCCAGCAGTGCGGTTTGGGGCGAAACTGAAGCTTTCTTT. It translates to CASSAVWGETEAFF. The chain joins TRBV6-1 to TRBJ1-1, with a possible D match to TRBD1 (5 bases). The germline gives CDR1 MNHNS, CDR2 SASEGT. This CDR3 is 14 amino acids long. Trimming took 4 bases from V and 5 from J, leaving 14 bases between them.

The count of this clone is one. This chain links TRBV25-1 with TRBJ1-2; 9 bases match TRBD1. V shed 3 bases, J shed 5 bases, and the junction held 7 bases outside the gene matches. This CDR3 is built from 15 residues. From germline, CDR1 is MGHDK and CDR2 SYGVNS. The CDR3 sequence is CASSDTGTGIYGYTF. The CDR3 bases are TGTGCCAGCAGTGACACCGGGACAGGGATTTATGGCTACACCTTC.

CDR3 in DNA: TGCAGCGTTGTCTCACCAATTACAGGGGACGAGCAGTACTTC. Its protein product is CSVVSPITGDEQYF. The chain combines TRBV29-1 with TRBJ2-7, with 7 bases identical to TRBD1. The V gene's germline CDR1 is SQVTM and CDR2 ANQGSEA. V lost 4 bases to trimming and J lost 5 bases; unmatched junction nucleotides: 11. CDR3 length equals 14 residues.

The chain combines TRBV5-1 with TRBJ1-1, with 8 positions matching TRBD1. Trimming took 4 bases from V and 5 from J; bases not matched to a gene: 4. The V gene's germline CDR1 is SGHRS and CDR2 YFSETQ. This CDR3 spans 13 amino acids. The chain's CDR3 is CASSTGQGTEAFF. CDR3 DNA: TGCGCCAGCAGCACTGGACAGGGAACTGAAGCTTTCTTT.

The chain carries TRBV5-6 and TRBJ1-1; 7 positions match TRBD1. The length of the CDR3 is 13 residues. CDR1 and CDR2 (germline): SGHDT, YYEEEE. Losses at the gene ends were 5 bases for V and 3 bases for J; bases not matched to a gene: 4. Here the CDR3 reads CASRQGQYTEAFF. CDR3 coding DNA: TGTGCCAGCAGGCAGGGACAGTACACTGAAGCTTTCTTT.

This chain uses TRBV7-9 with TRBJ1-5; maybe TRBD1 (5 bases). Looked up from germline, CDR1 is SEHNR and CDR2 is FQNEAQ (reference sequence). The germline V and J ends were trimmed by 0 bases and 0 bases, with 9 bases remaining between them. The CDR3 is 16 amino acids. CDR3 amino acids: CASSLAGPDSNQPQHF. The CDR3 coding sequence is TGTGCCAGCAGCTTAGCGGGGCCAGATAGCAATCAGCCCCAGCATTTT. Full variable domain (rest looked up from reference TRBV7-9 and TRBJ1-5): DTGVSQNPRHKITKRGQNVTFRCDPISEHNRLYWYRQTLGQGPEFLTYFQNEAQLEKSRLLSDRFSAERPKGSFSTLEIQRTEQGDSAMYLCASSLAGPDSNQPQHFGDGTRLSIL.

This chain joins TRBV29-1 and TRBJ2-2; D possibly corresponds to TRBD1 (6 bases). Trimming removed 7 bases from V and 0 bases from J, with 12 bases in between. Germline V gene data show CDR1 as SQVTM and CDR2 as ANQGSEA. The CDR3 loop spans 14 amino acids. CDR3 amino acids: CSAEQGSNTGELFF. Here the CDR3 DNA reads TGCAGCGCTGAGCAGGGGTCGAACACCGGGGAGCTGTTTTTT.

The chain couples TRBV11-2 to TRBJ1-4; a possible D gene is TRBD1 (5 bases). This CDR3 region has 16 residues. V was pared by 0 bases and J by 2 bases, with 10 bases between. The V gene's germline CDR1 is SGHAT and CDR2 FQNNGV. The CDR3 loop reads CASSLDPRETNEKLFF. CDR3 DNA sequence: TGTGCCAGCAGCTTAGATCCCAGGGAGACTAATGAAAAACTGTTTTTT.

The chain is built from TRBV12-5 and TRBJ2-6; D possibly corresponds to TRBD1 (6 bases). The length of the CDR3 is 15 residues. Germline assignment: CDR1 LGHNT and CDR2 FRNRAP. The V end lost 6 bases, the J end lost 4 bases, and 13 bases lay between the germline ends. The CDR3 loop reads CASGSQGPGANVLTF. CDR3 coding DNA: TGTGCTAGTGGCTCACAGGGTCCCGGGGCCAACGTCCTGACTTTC.

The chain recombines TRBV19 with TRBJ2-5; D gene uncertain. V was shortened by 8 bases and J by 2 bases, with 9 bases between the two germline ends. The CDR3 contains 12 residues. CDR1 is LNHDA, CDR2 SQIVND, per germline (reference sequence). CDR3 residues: CASGGLQETQYF. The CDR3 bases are TGTGCCAGTGGCGGATTACAAGAGACCCAGTACTTC. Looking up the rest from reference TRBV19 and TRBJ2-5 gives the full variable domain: DGGITQSPKYLFRKEGQNVTLSCEQNLNHDAMYWYRQDPGQGLRLIYYSQIVNDFQKGDIAEGYSVSREKKESFPLTVTSAQKNPTAFYLCASGGLQETQYFGPGTRLLVL.

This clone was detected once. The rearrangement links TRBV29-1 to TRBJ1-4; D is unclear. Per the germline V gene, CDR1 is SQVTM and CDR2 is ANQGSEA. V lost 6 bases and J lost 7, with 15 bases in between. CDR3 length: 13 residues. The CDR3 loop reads CSVVGGPSEKLFF. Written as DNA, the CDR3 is TGCAGCGTGGTGGGCGGGCCCAGTGAAAAACTGTTTTTT.

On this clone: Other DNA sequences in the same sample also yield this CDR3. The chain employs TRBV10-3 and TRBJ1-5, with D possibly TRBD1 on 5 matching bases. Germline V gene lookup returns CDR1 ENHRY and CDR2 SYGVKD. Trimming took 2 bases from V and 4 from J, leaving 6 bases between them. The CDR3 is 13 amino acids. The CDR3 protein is CAISEGGNQPQHF. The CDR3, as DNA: TGTGCCATCAGTGAGGGGGGTAATCAGCCCCAGCATTTT.

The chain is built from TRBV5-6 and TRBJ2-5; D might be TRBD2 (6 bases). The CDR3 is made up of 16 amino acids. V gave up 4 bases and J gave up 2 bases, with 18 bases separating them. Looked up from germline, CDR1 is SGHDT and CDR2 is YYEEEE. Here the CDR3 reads CASSLRTRDRQETQYF. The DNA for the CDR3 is TGTGCCAGCAGCCTAAGGACGCGGGATAGACAAGAGACCCAGTACTTC.